The subject of this entry is one TCR beta chain. Its target is not known. The data derive from a study of T cell repertoires and HLA-DP antigens. Some clones are missing from TCRdb's copy, which holds only in-frame ones; the method was immunoSEQ multiplex PCR. The sample holds about 110,000 clones; almost 95% are singletons and the top ten take less than 0.35%. The clonotype originates from a woman in her late teens or twenties in good health and CMV-seronegative. The specimen was CD4+ T cells from PBMCs.

CDR3 nucleotides: TGCGCCAGCAGCTTGGACAGGGGGCACAACACCGGGGAGCTGTTTTTT. Translation gives CASSLDRGHNTGELFF. This chain uses TRBV5-1 with TRBJ2-2, with 9 bases aligning to TRBD1. Trimming at V came to 0 bases and at J to 2 bases, leaving 2 bases not matched to a gene. CDR1 and CDR2 from the germline V gene are SGHRS and YFSETQ. The CDR3 contains 16 residues.